This T cell receptor (beta chain) was documented in a study of cytomegalovirus exposure and HLA in healthy donors. General observations from the study: The authors reported that TCR beta sequences could predict HLA-A and HLA-B alleles. These predictions were accurate for most subjects in the first cohort. Common viral pathogens (according to a later analysis) appeared linked to several of the most significant clusters.

The primer mix had 60 Vbeta and 13 Jbeta primers. The repertoire was sequenced with immunoSEQ multiplex PCR; TCRdb's copy has only in-frame clones and lacks some. The sample lists about 92,000 clones, over 75% occurring once. V lost 5 bases and J lost 3; bases outside the gene matches: 8. The CDR3 runs 17 residues. Per the germline V gene, CDR1 is SGHVS and CDR2 is FQNEAQ. This clone showed up just a few times. Its matching antigen is unknown. Sequencing used PBMCs. This rearrangement joins TRBV7-8 to TRBJ2-5; 14 nucleotides agree with TRBD2. The origin of this receptor is a man aged 45-65 years in good health and CMV-seropositive. The CDR3: CASSLPRLAGGKETQYF. The DNA of the CDR3 is TGTGCCAGCAGCCTGCCCCGACTAGCGGGGGGGAAAGAGACCCAGTACTTC. Supplemented by reference TRBV7-8 and TRBJ2-5, the full variable domain reads GAGVSQSPRYKVAKRGQDVALRCDPISGHVSLFWYQQALGQGPEFLTYFQNEAQLDKSGLPSDRFFAERPEGSVSTLKIQRTQQEDSAVYLCASSLPRLAGGKETQYFGPGTRLLVL.